This TCR beta chain derives from a study of blood T cell repertoires in COVID-19. Study in general: From T cells, B-cell-depleted T cells, or PBMCs came the material, which was cDNA or gDNA.

TCRdb keeps only in-frame clones here, not all; method: immunoSEQ multiplex PCR. There are 150,000 to 200,000 clones in the sample; 81% occur only once, and 9.5% to 12% lies in the top ten. The V end lost 4 bases, the J end lost 7 bases, and 15 bases lay between the germline ends. The CDR3 loop spans 14 amino acids. Germline-derived CDR1 and CDR2 are LGHDT and YNNKEL (reference sequence). Followed over time, Seattle patients had been enrolled while infection was active. The sample comprised peripheral blood. This TCR derives from a woman between 35 and 50 years old with COVID-19, enrolled during active disease. The rearrangement uses TRBV3-1 (or the pseudogene TRBV3-2) and TRBJ2-3; no clear D gene. The CDR3 DNA is TGTGCCAGCAGCCCTTGGCTACAGTGGTATACGCAGTATTTT. Translation gives CASSPWLQWYTQYF.